This T cell receptor (beta chain) derives from a study of identical twins. This clonotype has ten or more counts. Its matching antigen is unknown. General study findings and limits: Insertions were fewer in abundant cord blood beta clonotypes, whereas memory repertoires showed none of this pattern. With monozygotic twins, out-of-frame TCR alpha sharing exceeded what models estimated. Surplus twin overlap in beta out-of-frame sequences was less pronounced.

TCRdb fed the 5' RACE reads into MiXCR, producing one record per CDR3 protein. The data show 500,000 to 700,000 distinct CDR3 sequences, just over 7% seen once. Trimming at V came to 7 bases and at J to 9 bases, leaving 9 bases not matched to a gene. This CDR3 is built from 14 residues. Per the germline V gene, CDR1 is MNHEY and CDR2 is SVGEGT. The sample was also reused in another study, on yellow fever vaccine responses in identical twins. That investigation notes: Reportedly, the response of twins' T cells to the vaccine seemed partly convergent, partly personalized.

This chain links TRBV6-2 or TRBV6-3 with TRBJ2-1, with TRBD2 matching 10 bases. Sequencing input: PBMCs. The receptor was derived from a woman aged 18-29 years in good health. CDR3 DNA: TGTGCCAGCAATGGAGCGGGAGGGCCGCGTGAGCAGTTCTTC. This translates into CASNGAGGPREQFF.